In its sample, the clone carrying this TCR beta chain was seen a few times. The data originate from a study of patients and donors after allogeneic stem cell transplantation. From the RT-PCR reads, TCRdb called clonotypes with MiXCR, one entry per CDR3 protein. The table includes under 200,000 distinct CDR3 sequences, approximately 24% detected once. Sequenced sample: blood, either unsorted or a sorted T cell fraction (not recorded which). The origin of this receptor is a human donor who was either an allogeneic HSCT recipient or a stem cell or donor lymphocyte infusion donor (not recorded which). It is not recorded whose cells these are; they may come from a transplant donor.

The CDR3 sequence is CASSYGANTGELFF. The DNA of the CDR3 is TGTGCCAGCAGTTACGGCGCGAACACCGGGGAGCTGTTTTTT. The chain carries TRBV6-5 and TRBJ2-2; D not resolved. The V end was cut by 2 bases, the J end by 0 bases, with 4 bases between. Germline assignment: CDR1 MNHEY and CDR2 SVGAGI. The length of the CDR3 is 14 residues.